The T cell receptor beta chain under discussion was sequenced for a study of identical twins. MiXCR was run by TCRdb on the 5' RACE reads, yielding one entry per CDR3 protein. The sample has approximately 590,000 distinct CDR3 sequences; around 9.6% are singletons. Healthy Caucasians alone served as donors. Notes on this clonotype: Its antigen is not identified.

Regarding the study as a whole: Among out-of-frame alpha sequences shared by twins, low generation probability occurred in excess.

CDR1 DFQATT and CDR2 SNEGSKA come from the germline V gene (reference sequence). J gave up 3 bases and V 2 bases, and 3 bases lay outside the gene matches. This CDR3 contains 14 residues. This same sample was also taken into another study, of yellow fever vaccine responses in identical twins.

The TCR comes from a woman younger than 30 in good health. The rearrangement uses TRBV20-1 and TRBJ2-7; 11 bases fit TRBD2. The specimen was PBMCs. The CDR3 DNA is TGCAGTGCTAGACTCCTAGCGGGAGGCTACGAGCAGTACTTC. This codes for CSARLLAGGYEQYF.